Shown below are 28 T cell receptor beta chains from a single sample sequenced in a study of blood T cell repertoires in COVID-19 (dated by TCRdb to 2018 to 2020). Library preparation used the immunoSEQ multiplex PCR assay. TCRdb carries this immuneACCESS record with in-frame sequences only. Its versions omit some clonotypes, under half of them owing to an unresolved V gene in the studies checked, with the rest unexplained. Counted in this sample were about 89,000 clones; 81% of them appeared once. About 10% of the sample comes from the top ten. The source material was peripheral blood. The receptors derive from an elderly woman with acute or convalescent COVID-19.

The sample holds one count of this clone. The chain employs TRBV6-2 or TRBV6-3 and TRBJ2-7; 8 nucleotides agree with TRBD1. Germline-derived CDR1 and CDR2 are MNHEY and SVGEGT. The CDR3 totals 14 residues. J lost 3 bases, V lost 4 bases, and 5 bases had no gene match. The CDR3 reads CASSSRTGNYEQYF. The CDR3 region has the DNA TGTGCCAGCAGTTCTCGGACAGGGAACTACGAGCAGTACTTC.

J is TRBJ1-2 and V is TRBV29-1; TRBD1 aligns across 8 bases. V lost 0 bases, J lost 8 bases, and 20 bases stayed unmatched. This CDR3 comprises 18 residues. The germline gives CDR1 SQVTM, CDR2 ANQGSEA. The CDR3 region is CSVEEPRGLLGAARGYTF. CDR3 sequence (DNA): TGCAGCGTTGAAGAACCCAGGGGGCTATTGGGCGCCGCGCGAGGCTACACCTTC.

The V call is TRBV7-2, the J call TRBJ1-5; no reliable D call. The CDR3 runs to 14 residues. V lost 1 base, J lost 6 bases, and 10 bases lay in between. Germline V gene sequence: CDR1 SGHTA, CDR2 FQGNSA. The CDR3 sequence is CASSLGRVVQPQHF. The CDR3, as DNA: TGTGCCAGCAGCTTAGGGCGGGTTGTTCAGCCCCAGCATTTT.

The chain has TRBV6-4 and TRBJ1-1; D is ambiguous. The CDR3 is made up of 13 amino acids. V lost 6 bases and J 2 bases, leaving 10 bases between the germline ends. From germline, CDR1 is MRHNA and CDR2 SNTAGT. The CDR3 loop reads CASSTEENTEAFF. In nucleotides, the CDR3 is TGTGCCAGCAGCACAGAAGAAAACACTGAAGCTTTCTTT.

This clone was seen a single time. The chain links TRBV28 to TRBJ1-1, with D uncertain. This CDR3 has 15 amino acids. Germline CDR1 is MDHEN and CDR2 is SYDVKM. The V gene lost 2 bases and the J gene lost 7 bases, with 17 bases spanning the gap. CDR3 residues: CASSLPRGKGLEAFF. As DNA, the CDR3 is TGTGCCAGCAGTTTACCTCGGGGAAAGGGTCTTGAAGCTTTCTTT.

The genes are TRBV10-1 and TRBJ2-6, with TRBD2 as a possible D gene (5 bases). The length of the CDR3 is 15 residues. From germline, CDR1 is WNHNN and CDR2 SYGVQD (reference sequence). V was clipped by 6 bases and J by 2 bases, with 11 bases between them. The CDR3 sequence: CASSAEGPGANVLTF. CDR3 bases: TGCGCCAGCAGCGCTGAGGGTCCTGGGGCCAACGTCCTGACTTTC.

V is TRBV19 and J is TRBJ1-1, with D tentatively TRBD1 (6 bases). From germline, CDR1 is LNHDA and CDR2 SQIVND (reference sequence). V was pared by 3 bases and J by 2 bases, with 16 bases between. This CDR3 has 16 residues. CDR3 sequence (DNA): TGTGCCAGTAGTATTAACTCCGGGACAACCAACACTGAAGCTTTCTTT. Translated: CASSINSGTTNTEAFF.

This chain connects TRBV6-2 or TRBV6-3 to TRBJ1-4; 10 nucleotides line up with TRBD1. CDR1 MNHEY and CDR2 SVGEGT come from the germline V gene. V lost 5 bases and J lost 5; bases outside the gene matches: 5. This CDR3 spans 15 amino acids. CDR3 coding DNA: TGTGCCAGCAGTGACCCGGGACAGGGGAATGAAAAACTGTTTTTT. Translating it yields CASSDPGQGNEKLFF.

The chain couples TRBV7-2 to TRBJ1-1; TRBD1 might be the D (6 bases). V was cut by 5 bases and J by 0 bases, with 10 bases left in between. The germline CDR1 and CDR2 sequences are SGHTA and FQGNSA. CDR3 size: 14 residues. DNA for the CDR3: TGTGCCAGCAGCATACAGGGAATGAACACTGAAGCTTTCTTT. It is translated as CASSIQGMNTEAFF.

The rearrangement uses TRBV6-2 or TRBV6-3 and TRBJ2-1; 13 positions match TRBD2. The CDR3 sequence is 17 residues long. The germline CDR1 and CDR2 sequences are MNHEY and SVGEGT. Germline trimming cut 5 bases from V and 4 bases from J; bases unmatched to any gene: 8. The CDR3 nucleotides read TGTGCCAGCAGTGAGACTAGCGGGGGGACCTGGTACAATGAGCAGTTCTTC. This gives the protein CASSETSGGTWYNEQFF.

This chain connects TRBV11-2 to TRBJ2-1, with 9 bases lining up with TRBD1. The CDR3 is 15 residues long. Germline CDR1 SGHAT, CDR2 FQNNGV. The trim removed 4 bases at V and 2 bases at J, leaving 3 bases unmatched. The CDR3 region has the DNA TGTGCCAGCAGCTCCAGACAGGGGGCCTACAATGAGCAGTTCTTC. It encodes CASSSRQGAYNEQFF.

This chain links TRBV4-1 with TRBJ2-1; 13 nucleotides line up with TRBD2. In germline, CDR1 is MGHRA, CDR2 YSYEKL. V shed 3 bases and J 10 bases; nucleotides not matched to a gene: 12. The CDR3 is 17 amino acids. The CDR3 loop reads CASSHLGLAGPTGEQFF. CDR3 sequence (DNA): TGCGCCAGCAGCCACCTGGGACTAGCGGGACCAACCGGGGAGCAGTTCTTC.

This clone occurred once. The chain uses TRBV18 and TRBJ2-2, with a possible D match to TRBD1 (5 bases). The CDR3 length is 15 residues. Trimming pared 0 bases from V and 6 bases from J, leaving 11 bases between. CDR1 and CDR2 (germline): KGHSH, LQKENI. Written as DNA, the CDR3 is TGTGCCAGCTCACCACCGGCAGGGTCGCCCGGGGAGCTGTTTTTT. This codes for CASSPPAGSPGELFF.

The chain is built from TRBV2 and TRBJ2-1; TRBD1 matches at 8 bases. Germline loops: CDR1 SNHLY, CDR2 FYNNEI. Unmatched junction bases numbered 3, after V lost 5 bases and J lost 0 bases. The length of the CDR3 is 15 residues. CDR3 sequence: CASSRDRSSYNEQFF. CDR3 sequence (DNA): TGTGCCAGCAGTCGGGACAGGAGCTCCTACAATGAGCAGTTCTTC.

V and J are TRBV14 and TRBJ2-7, with 9 bases matching TRBD2. Germline-derived CDR1 and CDR2 are SGHDN and FVKESK. This CDR3 has 14 residues. J was trimmed by 4 bases and V by 3 bases; bases with no gene match: 4. CDR3 in amino acids: CASSQLAGWYEQYF. CDR3 nucleotides: TGTGCCAGCAGCCAGCTAGCGGGGTGGTACGAGCAGTACTTC.

The chain employs TRBV6-5 and TRBJ2-7; D is uncertain. The length of the CDR3 is 14 residues. Per the germline V gene, CDR1 is MNHEY and CDR2 is SVGAGI. The V gene lost 4 bases and the J gene lost 3 bases, with 13 bases spanning the gap. The CDR3 protein is CASSLGNRRYEQYF. Here the CDR3 DNA reads TGTGCCAGCAGTTTGGGTAACAGACGCTACGAGCAGTACTTC.

The chain recombines TRBV24-1 with TRBJ1-2; no clear D gene. Germline V CDR1 and CDR2: KGHDR, SFDVKD. The V and J ends lost 0 bases and 7 bases respectively, with 8 bases between them. The CDR3 sequence is 13 residues long. The CDR3 DNA is TGTGCCACCAGTGATTTGCGGGAGTCTGGCTACACCTTC. Residues: CATSDLRESGYTF.

The J gene is TRBJ1-2, the V gene TRBV2; 8 bases are shared with TRBD1. CDR3 size: 14 residues. J was trimmed by 8 bases and V by 4 bases; bases with no gene match: 9. Looked up from germline, CDR1 is SNHLY and CDR2 is FYNNEI. This CDR3 reads CASSVRSGGEGYTF. CDR3 bases: TGTGCCAGCAGTGTTCGGTCAGGGGGCGAGGGCTACACCTTC.

The chain joins TRBV7-2 to TRBJ2-3; 15 bases fit TRBD2. The trim removed 5 bases at V and 4 bases at J, leaving 4 bases unmatched. The CDR3 covers 16 residues. CDR1 and CDR2 from the germline V gene are SGHTA and FQGNSA. CDR3 in DNA: TGTGCCAGCAGCCGGCGGACTAGCGGGGGGGCAGATACGCAGTATTTT. Amino acids: CASSRRTSGGADTQYF. The variable domain in full, completed from reference TRBV7-2 and TRBJ2-3, reads GAGVSQSPSNKVTEKGKDVELRCDPISGHTALYWYRQSLGQGLEFLIYFQGNSAPDKSGLPSDRFSAERTGGSVSTLTIQRTQQEDSAVYLCASSRRTSGGADTQYFGPGTRLTVL.

The rearrangement links TRBV7-9 to TRBJ1-4, with 7 bases fitting TRBD1. Losses at the gene ends were 5 bases for V and 8 bases for J; bases not matched to a gene: 8. CDR1 SEHNR and CDR2 FQNEAQ come from the germline V gene (reference sequence). The CDR3 length is 14 residues. CDR3 coding DNA: TGTGCCAGCAGCCCAAGGGGGCGAGAGGAAAAACTGTTTTTT. This encodes CASSPRGREEKLFF. Looking up the rest from reference TRBV7-9 and TRBJ1-4 gives the full variable domain: DTGVSQNPRHKITKRGQNVTFRCDPISEHNRLYWYRQTLGQGPEFLTYFQNEAQLEKSRLLSDRFSAERPKGSFSTLEIQRTEQGDSAMYLCASSPRGREEKLFFGSGTQLSVL.

The V call is TRBV14, the J call TRBJ1-1, with unresolved D. The CDR3 is 12 amino acids. Germline-derived CDR1 and CDR2 are SGHDN and FVKESK. Between the trimmed V and J ends, which lost 1 base and 14 bases, there was a span of 14 bases. For the CDR3, the DNA is TGTGCCAGCAGCCAAGTTAAAACCCAGAGGTTCTTT. Residues: CASSQVKTQRFF. The full variable domain, its missing parts supplied by reference TRBV14 and TRBJ1-1, is EAGVTQFPSHSVIEKGQTVTLRCDPISGHDNLYWYRRVMGKEIKFLLHFVKESKQDESGMPNNRFLAERTGGTYSTLKVQPAELEDSGVYFCASSQVKTQRFFGQGTRLTVV.

J is TRBJ2-1 and V is TRBV4-3, with TRBD1 as a possible D gene (6 bases). Trimming took off 0 bases at V and 4 bases at J, with 13 bases between the two ends. Germline V gives CDR1 LGHNA, CDR2 YSLEER. The CDR3 length is 16 residues. CDR3 amino acids: CASSQDRDTIYNEQFF. The CDR3 nucleotides are TGCGCCAGCAGCCAAGATCGGGACACTATATACAATGAGCAGTTCTTC.

The CDR3 sequence is CASTPDGANYGYTF. CDR3 nucleotide sequence: TGTGCCAGCACCCCAGATGGAGCTAACTATGGCTACACCTTC. The chain joins TRBV7-6 to TRBJ1-2; D gene ambiguous. This CDR3 is built from 14 residues. Trimming stripped 7 bases from V and 0 bases from J, with 12 bases between. The germline V gene has CDR1 SGHVS and CDR2 FNYEAQ.

V is TRBV30 and J is TRBJ1-2; weak D call: TRBD1 (5 bases). With 3 bases removed from V and 7 bases from J, the gap between germline ends came to 15 bases. CDR1 and CDR2 from the germline V gene are GTSNPN and SVGIG (reference sequence). CDR3 size: 13 residues. The CDR3 bases are TGTGCCTGGAGCGGGGGACCTTCACCTGGCTACACCTTC. Its protein is CAWSGGPSPGYTF.

This chain uses TRBV30 with TRBJ2-3; 9 bases are a match to TRBD2. The junction had 5 bases not matched to a gene; V was cut back by 0 bases and J by 4 bases. The CDR3 spans 15 residues. The germline CDR1 and CDR2 sequences are GTSNPN and SVGIG (reference sequence). CDR3 amino acids: CAWSVRTSASDTQYF. DNA for the CDR3: TGTGCCTGGAGTGTACGGACTAGCGCCTCAGATACGCAGTATTTT.

The chain couples TRBV9 to TRBJ1-4, with a weak D call TRBD1 (6 bases). Trimming cost V 0 bases and J 8 bases, with 11 bases left between them. The CDR3 runs 14 residues. Germline-derived CDR1 and CDR2 are SGDLS and YYNGEE. The CDR3 loop is CASSVEGGYEKLFF. The CDR3 bases are TGTGCCAGCAGCGTAGAAGGGGGATACGAAAAACTGTTTTTT. The full variable domain, in which reference TRBV9 and TRBJ1-4 provide the parts outside the CDR3, is DSGVTQTPKHLITATGQRVTLRCSPRSGDLSVYWYQQSLDQGLQFLIQYYNGEERAKGNILERFSAQQFPDLHSELNLSSLELGDSALYFCASSVEGGYEKLFFGSGTQLSVL.

The chain employs TRBV28 and TRBJ1-6; TRBD1 matches 10 bases. This CDR3 is built from 16 residues. Germline V lookup: CDR1 MDHEN, CDR2 SYDVKM. Trimming took 3 bases from V and 10 from J; bases not matched to a gene: 9. CDR3 nucleotides: TGTGCCAGCAGTTTTGAGCCCGGGACAGGGGACTCACCCCTCCACTTT. Its translation: CASSFEPGTGDSPLHF. Combining the CDR3 with reference TRBV28 and TRBJ1-6 gives the whole variable domain DVKVTQSSRYLVKRTGEKVFLECVQDMDHENMFWYRQDPGLGLRLIYFSYDVKMKEKGDIPEGYSVSREKKERFSLILESASTNQTSMYLCASSFEPGTGDSPLHFGNGTRLTVT.

The rearrangement uses TRBV5-1 and TRBJ1-3; 7 bases fit TRBD1. Trimming took 0 bases from V and 2 from J; bases not matched to a gene: 2. Germline assignment: CDR1 SGHRS and CDR2 YFSETQ. The CDR3 is made up of 15 amino acids. The CDR3: CASSLETGTGNTIYF. The CDR3 DNA is TGCGCCAGCAGCTTGGAGACAGGGACTGGAAACACCATATATTTT.